Many counts were recorded for the clone carrying this T cell receptor beta chain. What it binds is not known. The data were taken from a study of T cells in Graves' hyperthyroidism and ophthalmopathy. Findings and limits, study-wide: Stable hyperthyroidism and ophthalmopathy were separated using 13 V-J signatures. Expanded thyroid clonotypes (above 0.001) were mostly also found in blood.

A patient was excluded if there was uncontrolled infection, other autoimmune disease, pregnancy or lactation. Clinicians diagnosed patients from clinical symptoms, serum thyroxine and TRAb, thyroid ultrasound and orbital computed tomography. Template material for amplifying TCR beta CDR3 regions consisted of RNA transcripts. Initially, a first-round RT-PCR of the TCR CDR3 employed the HTBI primer set. TCRdb reprocessed the multiplex PCR reads with MiXCR, giving one entry per CDR3 protein. The sample lists about 530,000 distinct CDR3 sequences; approximately 17% were seen once. Material: blood. The sequence derives from a woman under 30 with Graves' ophthalmopathy.

CDR3 protein: CASRKVGATNQPQHF. The CDR3, as DNA: TGTGCCAGCAGGAAAGTAGGGGCAACCAATCAGCCCCAGCATTTT. This chain joins TRBV6-2 or TRBV6-3 and TRBJ1-5, with a tentative D call TRBD1 (5 bases). CDR3 size: 15 residues. CDR1 is MNHEY and CDR2 is SVGEGT in the germline V gene. With 6 bases removed from V and 3 bases from J, the gap between germline ends came to 15 bases.